A selection of T cell receptor beta chains follows, all from one sample in a study of blood T cell repertoires in COVID-19. The repertoire was sequenced with immunoSEQ multiplex PCR; TCRdb's copy has only in-frame clones and lacks some. The sample lists approximately 280,000 clones; more than 85% were seen once. Sequencing input: peripheral blood. The origin of the receptors is a man in his forties or fifties with acute or convalescent COVID-19. Each CDR3 is given with its conserved first and last residue. D genes are given only for firm matches. Part of the rows lack a size; the others show once, few, many or a class for expanded clones.

d_gene,j_gene,v_gene,abundance,CDR3aa,CDR3nt
-,TRBJ2-7,TRBV7-6,-,CASSLRGEQYF,TGTGCCAGCAGCCTAAGAGGCGAGCAGTACTTC
-,TRBJ1-6,TRBV3-1/TRBV3-2,-,CASRTGNYNSPLHF,TGTGCCAGCAGGACAGGCAACTATAATTCACCCCTCCACTTT
-,TRBJ2-1,TRBV5-1,-,CASSLDNRGNNEQFF,TGCGCCAGCAGCTTGGATAACCGGGGGAACAATGAGCAGTTCTTC
TRBD1,TRBJ1-3,TRBV6-2/TRBV6-3,-,CASSRDRESAVGDF,TGTGCCAGCAGCCGGGACAGGGAATCTGCGGTAGGGGACTTT
-,TRBJ1-1,TRBV7-2,-,CASSLLGNREEAFF,TGTGCCAGCAGCTTATTAGGAAACAGGGAAGAGGCTTTCTTT
TRBD2,TRBJ2-5,TRBV9,-,CASSVAGGPETQYF,TGTGCCAGCAGCGTAGCGGGGGGGCCGGAGACCCAGTACTTC
-,TRBJ1-3,TRBV25-1,-,CASSVDSQSGNTIYF,TGTGCCAGCAGTGTGGACAGCCAGTCTGGAAACACCATATATTTT
-,TRBJ1-2,TRBV6-1,-,CASSEYSRNYGYTF,TGTGCCAGCAGTGAATACAGTCGGAACTATGGCTACACCTTC
TRBD1,TRBJ1-5,TRBV7-9,-,CASSWGQAGQPQHF,TGTGCCAGCAGCTGGGGACAGGCGGGTCAGCCCCAGCATTTT
-,TRBJ1-2,TRBV9,few,CASSAVSGTYLYGYTF,TGTGCCAGCAGCGCCGTCTCCGGGACATACCTTTATGGCTACACCTTC
-,TRBJ1-5,TRBV10-3,-,CAISDGSFYSNQPQHF,TGTGCCATCAGTGACGGGAGTTTTTATAGCAATCAGCCCCAGCATTTT
TRBD1,TRBJ1-2,TRBV6-5,-,CASSHRGLSYGYTF,TGTGCCAGCAGCCACAGGGGGCTAAGCTATGGCTACACCTTC
-,TRBJ2-7,TRBV7-6,-,CASSQDVGSPHEQYF,TGTGCCAGCAGCCAAGACGTTGGGAGCCCTCACGAGCAGTACTTC
TRBD1,TRBJ2-1,TRBV5-1,-,CASSLARQGQNEQFF,TGCGCCAGCAGCTTGGCTCGACAGGGTCAGAATGAGCAGTTCTTC
TRBD1,TRBJ1-2,TRBV9,-,CASSAGPGQGYGYTF,TGTGCCAGCAGCGCCGGACCGGGACAGGGGTATGGCTACACCTTC
TRBD1,TRBJ1-4,TRBV7-6,-,CASSQGRTGVNEKLFF,TGTGCCAGCAGCCAAGGAAGGACAGGAGTTAATGAAAAACTGTTTTTT
TRBD1,TRBJ1-1,TRBV5-1,few,CASRGQGMNTEAFF,TGCGCCAGCAGAGGACAGGGGATGAACACTGAAGCTTTCTTT
-,TRBJ1-2,TRBV6-4,-,CASSDSDQGRQDYGYTF,TGTGCCAGCAGTGACTCTGATCAGGGGCGGCAGGACTATGGCTACACCTTC
-,TRBJ1-6,TRBV6-5,-,CASSYSYRGLGSPLHF,TGTGCCAGCAGTTACTCTTACCGGGGACTTGGTTCACCCCTCCACTTT
-,TRBJ2-1,TRBV11-1,-,CASSSRVLSNEQFF,TGTGCCAGCAGCTCCAGGGTTTTGAGCAATGAGCAGTTCTTC
-,TRBJ2-3,TRBV11-2,-,CASNRGDRDTQYF,TGTGCCAGCAATAGGGGCGACAGAGATACGCAGTATTTT
TRBD1,TRBJ2-1,TRBV6-1,few,CASSDPTGTGRNEQFF,TGTGCCAGCAGTGATCCAACCGGGACAGGCAGGAATGAGCAGTTCTTC
TRBD1,TRBJ1-4,TRBV11-2,-,CASSSIAGTGRQNEKLFF,TGTGCCAGCAGCTCCATCGCCGGGACAGGCCGTCAGAATGAAAAACTGTTTTTT
-,TRBJ1-5,TRBV2,-,CASSEGAYSNQPQHF,TGTGCCAGCAGTGAGGGGGCCTATAGCAATCAGCCCCAGCATTTT
TRBD2,TRBJ2-3,TRBV11-3,-,CASSLAGGTDTQYF,TGTGCCAGCAGTTTAGCGGGGGGCACAGATACGCAGTATTTT
-,TRBJ1-4,TRBV30,-,CAWTLGGSEKLFF,TGTGCCTGGACCCTCGGCGGGAGTGAAAAACTGTTTTTT
-,TRBJ2-2,TRBV9,-,CASSRTSAGELFF,TGTGCCAGCAGCCGGACAAGTGCCGGGGAGCTGTTTTTT
-,TRBJ1-6,TRBV9,-,CASSRQDSLLSPLHF,TGTGCCAGCAGCAGGCAGGACAGCTTGCTTTCACCCCTCCACTTT
TRBD1,TRBJ1-3,TRBV5-4,once,CASSLGGTGSPGNTIYF,TGTGCCAGCAGCTTGGGGGGGACAGGGTCCCCCGGAAACACCATATATTTT
TRBD1,TRBJ1-4,TRBV6-5,-,CASRTGNNEKLFF,TGTGCCAGCAGGACAGGGAATAATGAAAAACTGTTTTTT
-,TRBJ1-1,TRBV4-1,-,CASSLGLSTEAFF,TGCGCCAGCAGCCTCGGGTTGAGCACTGAAGCTTTCTTT
TRBD1,TRBJ2-2,TRBV11-2,-,CASSSGTGGAELFF,TGTGCCAGCAGCTCCGGGACAGGGGGCGCGGAGCTGTTTTTT
TRBD1,TRBJ2-7,TRBV7-2,-,CASSSGTGDSEQYF,TGTGCCAGCAGTTCCGGGACAGGGGATTCCGAGCAGTACTTC
-,TRBJ1-1,TRBV2,-,CASKLNRETEAFF,TGTGCCAGCAAATTGAACAGGGAGACTGAAGCTTTCTTT
TRBD1,TRBJ2-7,TRBV28,-,CASTQPGQGASEQYF,TGTGCCAGCACCCAGCCGGGACAGGGGGCAAGTGAGCAGTACTTC
-,TRBJ2-7,TRBV6-5,-,CASSTGPDYYEQYF,TGTGCCAGCAGCACCGGGCCTGACTACTACGAGCAGTACTTC
TRBD1,TRBJ1-2,TRBV4-1,once,CASSRDRSYTF,TGCGCCAGCAGCCGGGACAGGTCCTACACCTTC
-,TRBJ1-4,TRBV7-9,-,CASSPPGRGNEKLFF,TGTGCCAGCAGCCCACCCGGGAGGGGAAACGAAAAACTGTTTTTT
TRBD1,TRBJ1-6,TRBV10-2,-,CASSDLGQGPPLHF,TGCGCCAGCAGTGACCTGGGACAGGGACCACCCCTCCACTTT
-,TRBJ1-2,TRBV9,-,CASSATGGVVYGYTF,TGTGCCAGCAGTGCCACGGGGGGCGTCGTCTATGGCTACACCTTC
TRBD1,TRBJ2-7,TRBV10-3,-,CAIKSQRGQSYEQYF,TGTGCCATCAAATCCCAGAGGGGGCAATCTTACGAGCAGTACTTC
TRBD1,TRBJ1-2,TRBV2,once,CASSFGTAGGGYTF,TGTGCCAGCAGTTTTGGGACAGCGGGTGGTGGCTACACCTTC
-,TRBJ1-3,TRBV7-2,-,CASSPDGNLNTIYF,TGTGCCAGCAGCCCTGACGGGAATTTAAACACCATATATTTT
TRBD2,TRBJ2-3,TRBV30,once,CAWSPSSGGAVSADTQYF,TGTGCCTGGAGCCCTTCTAGCGGGGGGGCCGTCTCGGCAGATACGCAGTATTTT
-,TRBJ1-2,TRBV12-3/TRBV12-4,-,CASSSDTNYGYTF,TGTGCCAGCAGTTCCGACACCAACTATGGCTACACCTTC
-,TRBJ1-1,TRBV7-9,-,CASTPLSDTEAFF,TGTGCCAGCACCCCATTGTCGGACACTGAAGCTTTCTTT
-,TRBJ1-1,TRBV10-2,-,CASREDRLRNRNTEAFF,TGCGCCAGCAGGGAGGACCGACTCCGAAATCGGAACACTGAAGCTTTCTTT